These 32 T cell receptor beta chains share one sample of origin, sequenced in a study of blood T cell repertoires in COVID-19. Produced via immunoSEQ multiplex PCR; TCRdb's table is partial and in-frame only. This table has more than 400,000 clones, approximately 85% appearing once. Material for sequencing was peripheral blood. These receptors came from a human donor in a cohort sampled during active COVID-19.

The gene calls are TRBV5-1 and TRBJ2-7; TRBD2 aligns across 7 bases. The length of the CDR3 is 13 residues. CDR1 is SGHRS, CDR2 YFSETQ, per germline. Unmatched junction bases numbered 5, after V lost 2 bases and J lost 6 bases. CDR3 DNA: TGCGCCAGCAGCTTTGGACTAGTCGGCGAGCAGTACTTC. This sequence encodes CASSFGLVGEQYF.

This sequence joins TRBV20-1 and TRBJ2-7; 7 bases line up with TRBD2. CDR1 is DFQATT, CDR2 SNEGSKA, per germline (reference sequence). Trimming removed 3 bases from V and 6 bases from J; junction bases left unmatched: 8. CDR3 length equals 13 residues. This chain's CDR3 is CSASVRGTGEQYF. CDR3 DNA sequence: TGCAGTGCTAGTGTGCGGGGGACCGGCGAGCAGTACTTC.

The chain carries TRBV7-9 and TRBJ1-1, with no clear D. Germline CDR1 and CDR2: SEHNR and FQNEAQ (reference sequence). V shed 5 bases and J shed 6 bases, with 16 bases lying between them. The CDR3 is 14 amino acids. CDR3 sequence reads: CASSDLSRSPEAFF. In nucleotides, the CDR3 is TGTGCCAGCAGCGATTTGTCCCGGTCCCCTGAAGCTTTCTTT. Full variable domain (remainder filled in from reference TRBV7-9 and TRBJ1-1): DTGVSQNPRHKITKRGQNVTFRCDPISEHNRLYWYRQTLGQGPEFLTYFQNEAQLEKSRLLSDRFSAERPKGSFSTLEIQRTEQGDSAMYLCASSDLSRSPEAFFGQGTRLTVV.

The rearrangement joins TRBV28 to TRBJ2-7; the D gene is possibly TRBD1 (6 bases). Germline V gene data show CDR1 as MDHEN and CDR2 as SYDVKM. Deletions cut 4 bases from V and 5 bases from J, with 15 bases between. The CDR3 loop spans 14 amino acids. The CDR3 loop is CASSSSDRSNEQYF. CDR3 DNA: TGTGCCAGCAGTTCCTCGGACAGATCGAACGAGCAGTACTTC.

The chain carries TRBV7-2 and TRBJ1-2; D unresolved. The CDR3 consists of 13 residues. Trimming took 5 bases from V and 0 from J, leaving 7 bases between them. Germline V CDR1 and CDR2: SGHTA, FQGNSA. CDR3 in amino acids: CASSPTANYGYTF. The CDR3 coding sequence is TGTGCCAGCAGCCCCACAGCTAACTATGGCTACACCTTC.

The chain carries TRBV9 and TRBJ2-3; tentatively, D is TRBD2 (6 bases). V lost 3 bases, J lost 4 bases, and 18 bases lay in between. CDR3 length: 16 residues. In germline, CDR1 is SGDLS, CDR2 YYNGEE. Here the CDR3 DNA reads TGTGCCAGCAGCGCCCTAGGACGAACGGGGGCAGATACGCAGTATTTT. Amino acid sequence: CASSALGRTGADTQYF.

The chain carries TRBV19 and TRBJ1-2; unclear D gene. Trimming shortened V by 2 bases and J by 6 bases, and 7 bases separated the two germline ends. The CDR3 runs to 12 residues. CDR1 is LNHDA, CDR2 SQIVND, per germline (reference sequence). The DNA for the CDR3 is TGTGCCAGTAGTATATCCGGTCATGGCTACACCTTC. Its translation is CASSISGHGYTF.

CDR3 sequence reads: CATRGDRTARTDTQYF. As DNA, the CDR3 is TGTGCCACCAGGGGGGACAGGACAGCGAGGACAGATACGCAGTATTTT. V and J are TRBV15 and TRBJ2-3; 8 nucleotides agree with TRBD1. CDR1 and CDR2 from the germline V gene are LNHNV and YYDKDF (reference sequence). The CDR3 has 16 residues. Trimming took 6 bases from V and 3 from J; bases not matched to a gene: 11.

The CDR3: CASSFRQSGYGYTF. CDR3 DNA sequence: TGCGCCAGCAGCTTTCGACAGAGTGGCTATGGCTACACCTTC. V gene TRBV5-1 combines with J gene TRBJ1-2, with TRBD1 as a possible D gene (5 bases). V gave up 2 bases and J gave up 4 bases, with 12 bases separating them. The CDR3 has 14 residues. Germline values: CDR1 SGHRS, CDR2 YFSETQ.

V and J are TRBV19 and TRBJ2-5; the match to TRBD2 covers 9 bases. This CDR3 is 15 amino acids long. V lost 4 bases and J lost 7; bases outside the gene matches: 10. Germline CDR1 is LNHDA and CDR2 is SQIVND (reference sequence). For the CDR3, the DNA is TGTGCCAGTAGTACCGGACTAGCGCCGTTCGGGACCCAGTACTTC. It encodes CASSTGLAPFGTQYF.

This rearrangement joins TRBV18 to TRBJ2-5; D call uncertain. V was clipped by 0 bases and J by 2 bases, with 4 bases between them. Looked up from germline, CDR1 is KGHSH and CDR2 is LQKENI. CDR3 size: 13 residues. The CDR3 sequence is CASSPPSQETQYF. The CDR3 coding sequence is TGTGCCAGCTCACCACCGTCTCAAGAGACCCAGTACTTC.

The chain's CDR3 is CASSFVRYGYTF. In DNA, the CDR3 is TGTGCCAGCAGCTTCGTTCGGTATGGCTACACCTTC. The J gene is TRBJ1-2, the V gene TRBV7-9; D uncertain. The CDR3 is 12 residues long. The ends were cut back, 3 bases at V and 5 bases at J, with 7 bases in the middle. Germline CDR1 and CDR2: SEHNR and FQNEAQ (reference sequence).

This clone has a single count. The CDR3 coding sequence is TGCGCCAGCAGCCATATGACAGAGAGCTCTGGAAACACCATATATTTT. It yields the protein CASSHMTESSGNTIYF. The chain carries TRBV4-1 and TRBJ1-3, with a weak D call TRBD1 (5 bases). CDR3 length equals 16 residues. Trimming pared 3 bases from V and 0 bases from J, leaving 12 bases between. Germline CDR1 is MGHRA and CDR2 is YSYEKL.

V usage is TRBV4-2 and J usage is TRBJ1-6; 7 bases line up with TRBD1. V lost 4 bases, J lost 7 bases, and 10 bases stayed unmatched. Germline CDR1 reads LGHNA; CDR2 reads YNFKEQ. The CDR3 has 16 amino acids. The DNA for the CDR3 is TGTGCCAGCAGCCGTCTCCCGGGGACAGTAAATTCACCCCTCCACTTT. It codes for CASSRLPGTVNSPLHF.

This sequence joins TRBV25-1 and TRBJ1-1; 9 nucleotides agree with TRBD1. The length of the CDR3 is 15 residues. The V segment lost 2 bases and the J segment 2 bases; nucleotides outside the gene matches: 3. Germline assignment: CDR1 MGHDK and CDR2 SYGVNS. In DNA, the CDR3 is TGTGCCAGCAGTGAAAGGGACAGGGATAACACTGAAGCTTTCTTT. Protein sequence: CASSERDRDNTEAFF.

This clone was seen just once. The rearrangement links TRBV6-2 or TRBV6-3 to TRBJ2-3, with 7 bases that match TRBD2. Trimming took 2 bases from V and 8 from J; bases not matched to a gene: 16. CDR1 MNHEY and CDR2 SVGEGT come from the germline V gene. The CDR3 totals 17 residues. CDR3 amino acids: CASSYPAELADRVTQYF. Here the CDR3 DNA reads TGTGCCAGCAGTTACCCTGCAGAGCTAGCGGATCGGGTTACGCAGTATTTT.

The V and J genes are TRBV6-5 and TRBJ1-2, with D uncertain. V shed 6 bases and J shed 8 bases, with 13 bases lying between them. The V gene's germline CDR1 is MNHEY and CDR2 SVGAGI. This CDR3 spans 12 amino acids. The CDR3 sequence is CASSSTRRGYTF. The CDR3, as DNA: TGTGCCAGCAGCAGCACTAGGAGGGGCTACACCTTC.

The count of this clone is one. The V call is TRBV10-3, the J call TRBJ1-1; D perhaps matches TRBD1 (5 bases). The CDR3 runs 15 residues. Germline V gene data show CDR1 as ENHRY and CDR2 as SYGVKD. Deletions cut 3 bases from V and 1 base from J, with 12 bases between. CDR3 sequence reads: CAISDPRARNTEAFF. DNA for the CDR3: TGTGCCATCAGTGACCCCAGGGCACGGAACACTGAAGCTTTCTTT.

The V gene is TRBV19, the J gene TRBJ1-2; the D is unclear. Trimming took off 5 bases at V and 1 base at J, with 5 bases between the two ends. Germline CDR1 and CDR2: LNHDA and SQIVND (reference sequence). The CDR3 runs to 12 residues. The CDR3 DNA reads TGTGCCAGTAGTCTTAGTAACTATGGCTACACCTTC. This gives the protein CASSLSNYGYTF.

The chain links TRBV3-1 (or the pseudogene TRBV3-2) to TRBJ2-1, with a tentative D call TRBD2 (5 bases). Trimming removed 2 bases from V and 3 bases from J, with 14 bases in between. The CDR3 spans 16 residues. Germline CDR1 is LGHDT and CDR2 is YNNKEL (reference sequence). DNA of the CDR3: TGTGCCAGCAGCCAACTGCCAGCGGCAGTCTACAATGAGCAGTTCTTC. Translated, it gives CASSQLPAAVYNEQFF.

The genes are TRBV7-3 and TRBJ2-2, with D uncertain. Germline V gene data show CDR1 as SGHTA and CDR2 as FQGTGA. The CDR3 runs 13 residues. Trimming cost V 0 bases and J 3 bases, with 2 bases left between them. As DNA, the CDR3 is TGTGCCAGCAGCTTAACCTACACCGGGGAGCTGTTTTTT. It yields the protein CASSLTYTGELFF.

This clone was seen a few times. This chain uses TRBV19 with TRBJ2-7, with 7 bases matching TRBD2. The CDR3 length is 12 residues. V shed 10 bases and J 1 base; nucleotides not matched to a gene: 4. CDR1 LNHDA and CDR2 SQIVND come from the germline V gene (reference sequence). CDR3 in amino acids: CATGGGSYEQYF. In nucleotides, the CDR3 is TGTGCCACCGGCGGGGGTTCCTACGAGCAGTACTTC.

The gene calls are TRBV10-1 and TRBJ2-7, with 13 bases identical to TRBD2. Germline CDR1 is WNHNN and CDR2 is SYGVQD (reference sequence). V shed 3 bases and J 6 bases; nucleotides not matched to a gene: 5. The CDR3 contains 15 residues. The CDR3 spells CASSEGLAGAGEQYF. The CDR3, as DNA: TGCGCCAGCAGTGAAGGACTAGCGGGAGCCGGCGAGCAGTACTTC.

The J gene is TRBJ2-3, the V gene TRBV28, with 9 bases matching TRBD1. The CDR3 consists of 15 residues. Germline V lookup: CDR1 MDHEN, CDR2 SYDVKM. J lost 4 bases, V lost 3 bases, and 5 bases had no gene match. In nucleotides, the CDR3 is TGTGCCAGCAGTTTTCCGGGACAGGGCGCAGATACGCAGTATTTT. Its translation: CASSFPGQGADTQYF.

The chain uses TRBV7-2 and TRBJ2-7, with TRBD2 matching over 9 bases. V gave up 5 bases and J gave up 4 bases; unmatched junction bases: 9. This CDR3 has 15 amino acids. Germline lookup yields CDR1 SGHTA and CDR2 FQGNSA. Written as DNA, the CDR3 is TGTGCCAGCAGCCCGGCTCCTAGCGGGATGTACGAGCAGTACTTC. This translates into CASSPAPSGMYEQYF.

This clone has only one observation. The chain links TRBV14 to TRBJ1-3, with D possibly matching TRBD1 (5 bases). CDR1 is SGHDN and CDR2 is FVKESK in the germline V gene. The V and J ends lost 3 bases and 0 bases respectively, with 15 bases between them. CDR3 size: 17 residues. The CDR3 nucleotides are TGTGCCAGCAGCCACTTACCGGGACTCTACTCTGGAAACACCATATATTTT. Translated, it gives CASSHLPGLYSGNTIYF. The variable domain in full, with the rest retrieved from reference TRBV14 and TRBJ1-3, is EAGVTQFPSHSVIEKGQTVTLRCDPISGHDNLYWYRRVMGKEIKFLLHFVKESKQDESGMPNNRFLAERTGGTYSTLKVQPAELEDSGVYFCASSHLPGLYSGNTIYFGEGSWLTVV.

The V gene is TRBV30, the J gene TRBJ2-1; maybe TRBD1 (6 bases). Germline V gene sequence: CDR1 GTSNPN, CDR2 SVGIG (reference sequence). The CDR3 is made up of 14 amino acids. The ends were cut back, 0 bases at V and 3 bases at J, with 9 bases in the middle. Written as DNA, the CDR3 is TGTGCCTGGAGTGTACTGACAGGCTACAATGAGCAGTTCTTC. Translation gives CAWSVLTGYNEQFF.

This rearrangement joins TRBV27 to TRBJ1-4; D remains ambiguous. There are 14 residues in the CDR3. V was shortened by 6 bases and J by 7 bases, with 15 bases between the two germline ends. Germline loops: CDR1 MNHEY, CDR2 SMNVEV (reference sequence). The CDR3 coding sequence is TGTGCCAGCAGCCTAACCTTTGGAGGTGAAAAACTGTTTTTT. Residues: CASSLTFGGEKLFF.

This chain connects TRBV5-1 to TRBJ1-1; TRBD1 aligns across 9 bases. The length of the CDR3 is 16 residues. With 0 bases clipped from V and 6 bases from J, the junction kept 9 bases outside the gene matches. Germline V gives CDR1 SGHRS, CDR2 YFSETQ. This CDR3 is CASSLAPDRGYSEAFF. The CDR3 nucleotides are TGCGCCAGCAGCTTGGCGCCAGACAGGGGGTACTCTGAAGCTTTCTTT.

This chain links TRBV6-2 or TRBV6-3 with TRBJ2-4; 7 nucleotides match TRBD2. Trimming at V came to 2 bases and at J to 0 bases, leaving 4 bases not matched to a gene. Germline CDR1 and CDR2: MNHEY and SVGEGT. The CDR3 has 16 residues. The CDR3 coding sequence is TGTGCCAGCAGTTACAAGGCGGGAGTAGCCAAAAACATTCAGTACTTC. This gives the protein CASSYKAGVAKNIQYF.

This rearrangement joins TRBV15 to TRBJ2-1; 10 bases map to TRBD2. Trimming took 4 bases from V and 4 from J; bases not matched to a gene: 7. The germline CDR1 and CDR2 sequences are LNHNV and YYDKDF (reference sequence). This CDR3 region has 16 residues. CDR3 region: CATSTAGGRLYNEQFF. CDR3 nucleotides: TGTGCCACCAGCACAGCGGGAGGGCGTTTGTACAATGAGCAGTTCTTC.

The chain employs TRBV15 and TRBJ2-2; D uncertain. Germline-derived CDR1 and CDR2 are LNHNV and YYDKDF (reference sequence). Trimming left V 0 bases short and J 3 bases short, with 5 bases between. This CDR3 has 14 residues. The CDR3 loop is CATSREEYTGELFF. The CDR3 DNA sequence: TGTGCCACCAGCAGAGAGGAGTACACCGGGGAGCTGTTTTTT.